Given below is one T cell receptor beta chain in context. With 5 bases removed from V and 1 base from J, the gap between germline ends came to 9 bases. The germline gives CDR1 MNHEY, CDR2 SMNVEV (reference sequence). CDR3 length equals 15 residues. Patients at the Seattle site were enrolled during active infection and followed longitudinally. In the source study's methods: Amplification of reference gene primers provided the estimated nucleated cell counts. The protocol was immunoSEQ multiplex PCR, while the TCRdb copy is restricted to in-frame clones and leaves out a portion. The D gene and trimming were derived from the DNA, and the V and J assignments and clone size from that table. This sample has 250,000 to 350,000 clones, with approximately 85% found just once. The data stem from a study of blood T cell repertoires in COVID-19. Study details: Samples representing acute and convalescent COVID-19 were sourced from the United States, Italy and Spain. PBMCs, B-cell-depleted T cells, or T cells were the source of the cDNA or gDNA that made up the material.

The rearrangement joins TRBV27 to TRBJ1-6; maybe TRBD1 (5 bases). This clonotype was obtained from a human donor with COVID-19, enrolled during active disease. The donor label of this sample is uncertain. Sequencing was done on a sample of peripheral blood. CDR3 sequence (DNA): TGTGCCAGCAGTGGAGGGGTATCCTATAATTCACCCCTCCACTTT. This gives the protein CASSGGVSYNSPLHF.